This TCR beta chain is drawn from a study of cytomegalovirus exposure and HLA in healthy donors (dated 2017 in TCRdb). General notes on the study: An earlier analysis of several hundred of the donors reported about 250 Gb of sequence data and 117 million unique TCR beta sequences from 150 million to 200 million T cells. Both class I and class II loci were covered by HLA typing, at four-digit resolution. Around 300 gigabases of sequencing data and tens of millions of unique TCR sequences were included in an early release covering roughly 600 HLA-typed donors. Typing coverage differed by locus: A, B, C, DRB1 and DQB1 were typed in roughly 620-630 donors, DQA1 in 522, DPA1 in approximately 600, and DPB1 in 472. Of the roughly 400 genotyped donors, 65% to 90% fell in the genetic ancestry cluster associated with self-reported Caucasian donors. The later analysis used no new phenotypic data to find candidate immune exposures, relying instead on TCR beta sequences and their occurrence across donors. Among approximately 370 genotyped donors of the cohort, an average of around 250,000 unique TCR beta nucleotide sequences was sequenced per donor, of which roughly 17% were non-productive. Donor age, sex, ethnicity and CMV serostatus were collected together with the repertoire data. The study was designed to test whether signatures of past pathogen exposure could be identified by cataloging public T cell receptors. In a later analysis, previously published TCR beta repertoires from 666 donors were re-analyzed and high-resolution HLA genotyping was added so that TCR occurrence patterns could be studied. Because of strong linkage in the cohort, roughly five DR-DQ haplotypes were treated as single units for association and clustering. Every repertoire in the discovery cohort had been generated on one and the same sequencing platform. In a later genetic analysis, genome-wide SNP genotypes for about three fifths of the 666 donors were used, and that subset was treated as a discovery cohort. An earlier analysis of 587 of the donors applied high-throughput TCR beta sequencing to assess whether each TCR beta V gene segment acted as functional or pseudogenic. The study used immunosequencing to profile the T cell repertoires of more than 650 subjects and linked those repertoires to cytomegalovirus serostatus. High-throughput TCR immunosequencing, statistical association of individual TCRs with disease status, and machine learning were combined to predict cytomegalovirus infection status. Along with the approximately 700-subject first cohort, a separate validation cohort of over a hundred different subjects was used.

General conclusions and limits of the study: The classifier was reported to diagnose cytomegalovirus status with high specificity and sensitivity in both the original and validation cohorts. Because HLA typing was unavailable for some donors at each locus, only the typed subset was used in association tests. The authors suggested that the approach could potentially be extended to other disease states and immunological phenotypes. A later genetic analysis associated a missense DCLRE1C variant with V-gene and J-gene trimming of TCR beta chains, and an independent cohort replicated the association. A later genetic analysis reported fewer N-insertions in productive TCRs among donors in an Asian-associated ancestry cluster than the 666-donor mean. According to a later analysis, most CMV-associated TCR beta chains appeared to be HLA-restricted, and the HLA associations seemed to be driven largely by CMV exposure. Assigning TCR associations to individual alleles was difficult when HLA alleles, especially DR and DQ, strongly co-occurred. In vitro tests confirmed that a few of the cytomegalovirus-associated TCR beta chains recognize cytomegalovirus antigens. The only immune exposure information available for the cohort was CMV serostatus. According to a later analysis, parvovirus B19, influenza, CMV and Epstein-Barr virus appeared linked to several top co-occurrence clusters. In a later analysis, about 16,000 TCR beta sequences were associated with specific HLA alleles at a false discovery rate of 0.05. The presence/absence analyses assumed that sequencing depth was roughly uniform across donors, and that assumption may not be true. Because counts were too low, 15 to 20 rarely observed V segments, including chromosome 9 orphons, were excluded from the earlier analysis of some 590 of the donors. In a later analysis, the rate of TCR association differed among HLA loci, with DRB1 alleles having the most associated TCRs and HLA-C alleles having the fewest. A cluster of highly shared sequence variants was judged likely to represent a technical artifact of the sequencing pipeline. A later analysis found that HLA-associated TCR beta chains were more clonally expanded and had lower generation probabilities than equally common non-associated chains. A further reported finding was that TCR beta sequences accurately predicted the HLA-A and HLA-B alleles for most subjects in the first cohort. The study gave a list of more than 150 TCR beta chains associated with cytomegalovirus. Some IMGT-functional V segments, including TRBV6-2 and TRBV6-3, could not be distinguished by the 87-base-pair reads and were therefore excluded. Correlated functional status among segregating V segments might be attributable to linkage disequilibrium, but an unknown experimental factor could not be ruled out. Broadly in line with IMGT annotations, most TCR beta V segments showed up in productive rearrangements about 90% or about 30% of the time in an earlier analysis of approximately 640 of the donors. Most TCR sequences were observed very rarely across donors, whereas some public TCRs were present in many individuals. This cohort had only TCR beta chains sequenced, and the lack of alpha or paired-chain data limited which features could be detected.

Preparation of the library involved the immunoSEQ multiplex PCR assay. The multiplex PCR relied on a mix of 60 forward primers for TCR Vbeta segments and 13 reverse primers for TCR Jbeta segments. Amplification of the CDR3 region of rearranged TCR beta genes was performed with a multiplex PCR assay on genomic DNA. The amplified TCR beta libraries were sequenced on the Illumina HiSeq System as 87-base-pair reads. As for the original processing: In a later analysis, 77 million or so unique TCR beta chains were counted across the 650 to 700 repertoires, and roughly 11 million of these chains were shared by at least two donors. To remove PCR and sequencing errors, raw reads were error-corrected and collapsed into unique sequences using a nearest-neighbor algorithm that merged closely related sequences. Alignment of CDR3 sequences to IMGT reference sequences was used to assign V, D and J gene segments. Each retained sequence needed at least a six-nucleotide match to both a V gene segment and a J gene segment. A rearrangement was called productive if the CDR3 had no stop codons and remained in frame with V and J, and every other rearrangement was called non-productive. Following IMGT convention, CDR3 was defined as the stretch from the second conserved V-encoded cysteine to the conserved J-encoded phenylalanine. Sequences without an unambiguous match to a single V gene segment were excluded from the earlier analysis of a few hundred of the donors. In an earlier analysis of roughly 600 of the donors, a V segment was called functional when productive rearrangements were above 56.7%, and segregating when the standard deviation between donors exceeded 5%. A statistical classification framework was built for diagnosing cytomegalovirus status from the catalog of TCR beta chain sequences. In a later analysis, TCR nucleotide sequences were compared against IMGT/GENE-DB human TR gene sequences so that V and J genes could be assigned. Using the TCRdist pipeline, a later analysis assigned CDR3 sequences along with most-parsimonious VDJ recombination scenarios. In a later analysis, each TCR beta chain was defined by its CDR3 amino acid sequence together with its V-gene family, and reads lacking a unique V-gene family were excluded. To address suspected cross-contamination and a sequencing artifact, a later analysis removed over 500 highly shared, low-generation-probability nucleotide sequences. A later analysis calculated a clonal expansion index for each public chain from normalized within-repertoire ranks of inferred template counts. In a later analysis, generation probabilities were computed using a VDJ recombination model fitted to out-of-frame rearrangements, and the results were checked against IGoR. In a later analysis, hypergeometric tests were used to score TCR-TCR, TCR-HLA and TCR-CMV co-occurrence, with a repertoire-size bias correction applied to TCR pairs. A later analysis estimated false discovery rates by permuting HLA or CMV assignments 20 times. A later analysis grouped co-occurring TCRs with DBSCAN, adding TCRdist sequence similarity when clustering within HLA-allele-positive subsets. Repertoires with fewer than 30,000 or more than 120,000 public chains were left out of co-occurrence clustering, as were a handful of repertoires with anomalous nucleotide sharing. Held by TCRdb, this immuneACCESS table contains in-frame sequences only and omits some clones. Under half of the omission traces to an unresolved V gene where checked; the cause of the rest is unknown. The V and J calls and clone size were taken over from that table, and D and trimming were inferred from the DNA. The sample data list over 150,000 clones, and more than 80% of these were observed just once. The ten largest clonotypes hold about 12% of the sample.

On this clone itself: Its antigen is still unknown. No base quality information exists; no much larger clone differs at one position.

The cohort was made up of around 720 healthy bone marrow donors. At the time of sampling, every cohort member was nominally healthy, though immune exposures that went unrecorded were likely present. The donor was CMV seronegative and was included in the group of about 350 seronegative cohort members. A peripheral blood sample was provided by each donor, and peripheral blood mononuclear cells were used for TCR beta sequencing. Genomic DNA extraction from the blood cell samples was performed with the Qiagen DNeasy Blood Extraction Kit. As encoded in the germline V gene (reference sequence), CDR1 is SEHNR while CDR2 is FQNEAQ. Trimmed from V: 5 bases; trimmed from J: 5 bases; junction bases lacking a gene match: 7. The CDR3, cysteine through phenylalanine, is 16 amino acids long. The kept DNA is CDR3 alone, 48 bases in frame from the first base.

Input material: PBMCs. The chain is assembled from TRBV7-9 and TRBJ1-5; 12 middle bases align to TRBD1. The sequence derives from a woman aged 50 to 60 in good health and CMV-seronegative. The sequenced DNA is TGTGCCAGCAGCCGTCAGGGACAGGGGGCCGATCAGCCCCAGCATTTT. This codes for CASSRQGQGADQPQHF.